This T cell receptor beta chain was sequenced for a study of response to subunit inactivated influenza vaccine. Study findings and constraints: The authors proposed limited new T cell recruitment per seasonal influenza vaccination.

TCRdb called the RT-PCR reads again in MiXCR, with one record for every CDR3 protein. The repertoire consists of about 300,000 distinct CDR3 sequences, with just over 20% occurring once and the leading ten covering 10% to 13%. V shed 6 bases and J 5 bases; nucleotides not matched to a gene: 9. The CDR3 extends over 15 amino acids. This clonotype was recorded a few times. Its antigen is currently unknown. V usage is TRBV12-3 or TRBV12-4 and J usage is TRBJ2-3, with 9 bases that match TRBD2. This receptor was taken from a man in his fifties or sixties who received an inactivated influenza vaccine. The material was PBMCs from blood, obtained about 20 months after vaccination. In DNA form, the CDR3 reads TGTGCCAGCAGCATTAGCGGGGGCACCATAGATACGCAGTATTTT. The encoded protein is CASSISGGTIDTQYF.